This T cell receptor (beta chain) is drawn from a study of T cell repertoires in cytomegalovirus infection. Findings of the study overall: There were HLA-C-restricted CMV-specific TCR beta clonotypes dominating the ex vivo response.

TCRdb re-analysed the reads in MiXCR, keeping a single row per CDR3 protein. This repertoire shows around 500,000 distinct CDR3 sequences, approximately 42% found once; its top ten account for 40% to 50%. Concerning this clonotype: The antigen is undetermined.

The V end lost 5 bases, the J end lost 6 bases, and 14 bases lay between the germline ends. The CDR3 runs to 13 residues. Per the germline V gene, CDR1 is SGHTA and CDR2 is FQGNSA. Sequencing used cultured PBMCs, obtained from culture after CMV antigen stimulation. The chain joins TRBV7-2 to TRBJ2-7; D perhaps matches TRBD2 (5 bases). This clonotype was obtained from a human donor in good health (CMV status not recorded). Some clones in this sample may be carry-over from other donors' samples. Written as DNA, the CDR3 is TGTGCCAGCAGCGATGAAAGACGGGGCGAGCAGTACTTC. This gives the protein CASSDERRGEQYF.